These 7 T cell receptor beta chains were sequenced from one sample in a study of CD8+ T cells in alopecia areata. Reverse transcription of extracted RNA yielded cDNA, which provided the sequencing template. Produced via immunoSEQ multiplex PCR; TCRdb's table is partial and in-frame only. Of about 290,000 clones in the sample, more than 45% were seen once. Treatment indicated: oral pan-JAK inhibitor, 5-10 mg twice daily. The sequenced sample was CD4+ T cells sorted from blood, obtained at week 24, from a patient treated with tofacitinib. The receptors here all came from a human donor with alopecia areata.

This chain links TRBV19 with TRBJ2-2; 10 nucleotides line up with TRBD2. After removal of 6 bases from V and 7 bases from J, the junction contained 5 bases not matched to a gene. The CDR3 is 14 residues long. CDR1 and CDR2 from the germline V gene are LNHDA and SQIVND (reference sequence). CDR3 nucleotides: TGTGCCAGTAGCACCGGACTAGCGGTCGGGGAGCTGTTTTTT. As protein: CASSTGLAVGELFF.

This rearrangement joins TRBV7-2 to TRBJ2-5, with D perhaps TRBD2 (6 bases). Germline CDR1 and CDR2: SGHTA and FQGNSA. The CDR3 contains 13 residues. V was cut by 5 bases and J by 3 bases, with 10 bases left in between. This chain's CDR3 is CASSPIAEETQYF. The CDR3 DNA follows: TGTGCCAGCAGCCCTATAGCGGAAGAGACCCAGTACTTC.

The J gene is TRBJ2-1, the V gene TRBV11-2, with a weak D call TRBD2 (5 bases). V was pared by 5 bases and J by 4 bases, with 9 bases between. The CDR3 covers 13 residues. Germline-derived CDR1 and CDR2 are SGHAT and FQNNGV. This CDR3 is CASSEGPYNEQFF. CDR3 DNA sequence: TGTGCCAGCAGCGAGGGCCCATACAATGAGCAGTTCTTC.

In the case of this clone: Relative to the germline gene, one junction end is altered; a read error may explain this. The chain recombines TRBV7-7 with TRBJ2-5; D may be TRBD1 (6 bases). Germline V lookup: CDR1 SSHAT, CDR2 FNYEAQ (reference sequence). The CDR3 runs to 13 residues. The CDR3 loop is CASSVQGIETQYF. The CDR3 DNA reads TGTGCTAGCAGCGTACAGGGTATCGAGACCCAGTACTTC. The full variable domain, its missing parts supplied by reference TRBV7-7 and TRBJ2-5, is GAGVSQSPRYKVTKRGQDVTLRCDPISSHATLYWYQQALGQGPEFLTYFNYEAQPDKSGLPSDRFSAERPEGSISTLTIQRTEQRDSAMYRCASSVQGIETQYFGPGTRLLVL.

V gene TRBV11-1 combines with J gene TRBJ2-5; D unclear. This CDR3 is built from 11 residues. Looked up from germline, CDR1 is SGHAT and CDR2 is FQDESV (reference sequence). V shed 4 bases and J shed 7 bases, with 7 bases lying between them. The CDR3 DNA is TGTGCCAGCAGCTCAAGGGTGACCCAGTACTTC. It is translated as CASSSRVTQYF.

This chain joins TRBV13 and TRBJ2-1; a possible D gene is TRBD2 (5 bases). The CDR3 runs to 13 residues. The V gene lost 3 bases and the J gene lost 12 bases, with 15 bases spanning the gap. Per germline, CDR1 PRHDT and CDR2 FYEKMQ (reference sequence). The CDR3 DNA reads TGTGCCAGCAGCTTTAGTATGGGAGCAGGGCAGTTCTTC. Translation: CASSFSMGAGQFF.

The chain uses TRBV7-3 and TRBJ2-1; 10 bases fit TRBD2. V was pared by 0 bases and J by 2 bases, with 1 base of the junction left unmatched. The CDR3 sequence is 16 residues long. The germline CDR1 and CDR2 sequences are SGHTA and FQGTGA. CDR3 bases: TGTGCCAGCAGCTTAACCAGCGGGAGGGCCTACAATGAGCAGTTCTTC. Translated: CASSLTSGRAYNEQFF. The full variable domain, rest sourced from reference TRBV7-3 and TRBJ2-1, is GAGVSQTPSNKVTEKGKYVELRCDPISGHTALYWYRQSLGQGPEFLIYFQGTGAADDSGLPNDRFFAVRPEGSVSTLKIQRTERGDSAVYLCASSLTSGRAYNEQFFGPGTRLTVL.